This record looks at one T cell receptor beta chain sequence and its context. This entry is derived from a study of blood T cell repertoires in COVID-19. Study-level background: COVID-19 samples collected from the United States, Italy and Spain covered acute and convalescent phases. T cells, B-cell-depleted T cells, or PBMCs provided the cDNA or gDNA that served as material.

The CDR3 runs 13 residues. V dropped 4 bases and J dropped 8; count of bases not matched to a gene: 7. Germline loops: CDR1 LGHNT, CDR2 FRNRAP. Data came from immunoSEQ multiplex PCR; TCRdb stores just in-frame clones and leaves some out. The sample consists of 180,000 or so clones, approximately 84% of them appearing once. Sequencing was done on a sample of peripheral blood. This sequence was found in a human donor with acute or convalescent COVID-19. The donor label of this sample is uncertain. J is TRBJ1-2 and V is TRBV12-5; 7 bases are shared with TRBD1. The CDR3 bases are TGTGCTAGTGGTTGGGGGACAGATCGGGGCTACACCTTC. Protein sequence: CASGWGTDRGYTF.